This T cell receptor beta chain was retrieved from a study of PD-L1 blockade in urothelial cancer. Assay: immunoSEQ multiplex PCR; the TCRdb copy retains only in-frame clones and omits some. The sample includes tens of thousands of clones, about 90% seen only once; the top ten take 4.5% to 5%. This clone has only one observation. Antigen specificity is unknown. This CDR3 is built from 13 residues. Per the germline V gene, CDR1 is MNHNY and CDR2 is SVGAGI (reference sequence). V dropped 8 bases and J dropped 9; count of bases not matched to a gene: 9. Noted time point: pretreatment peripheral blood. General observations from the study: Blood clones associated with the tumor expanded more at 3 weeks in durable-benefit patients.

The material was PBMCs, obtained around atezolizumab (anti-PD-L1) treatment. The clonotype was recovered from a man between 70 and 80 years old with urothelial cancer. The chain carries TRBV6-6 and TRBJ2-1; 8 nucleotides match TRBD2. CDR3 in DNA: TGTGCCAGCTGGCAGCGGGAGCGGGGTGAGCAGTTCTTC. Translation: CASWQRERGEQFF.